Listed here are 18 T cell receptor beta chains from one sample, sequenced in a study of molecular identifiers for immune sequencing clone quantification. Each CDR3 protein is one row after TCRdb ran MiXCR on the PCR reads. The table has some 680,000 distinct CDR3 sequences, 25% seen once. Sequencing used naive CD8+ T cells from blood, with Jurkat cell RNA spiked in. Subset noted: FACS-sorted CD8+CD4-CCR7+CD45RA+ naive T cells. Receptor source: a human donor in good health. Some libraries in this study had Jurkat cell RNA spiked in.

CDR3 protein: CASSPLTSGSYNEQFF. CDR3 in DNA: TGTGCCAGCAGCCCCCTAACTAGCGGATCATACAATGAGCAGTTCTTC. The rearrangement uses TRBV7-3 and TRBJ2-1, with TRBD2 matching over 8 bases. Germline V gives CDR1 SGHTA, CDR2 FQGTGA. The CDR3 is 16 residues long. V was pared by 5 bases and J by 4 bases, with 10 bases of the junction left unmatched.

This clonotype was picked up many times. This chain uses TRBV30 with TRBJ2-1; TRBD2 matches 9 bases. From germline, CDR1 is GTSNPN and CDR2 SVGIG (reference sequence). This CDR3 comprises 15 residues. The J segment lost 13 bases and the V segment lost 4 bases, leaving 17 bases of the junction unmatched. CDR3 bases: TGTGCCTGGACCTTGGACTTTAGCGGGAGTGGTACTCAGTTCTTC. Translation gives CAWTLDFSGSGTQFF.

This clonotype was seen many times. This chain links TRBV5-1 with TRBJ2-5, with 11 nucleotides matching TRBD1. The germline V gene has CDR1 SGHRS and CDR2 YFSETQ. V was pared by 7 bases and J by 2 bases, with 7 bases of the junction left unmatched. The CDR3 consists of 15 residues. The CDR3 here is CASSGQGAPQETQYF. The CDR3 region has the DNA TGCGCCAGCTCCGGACAGGGGGCTCCTCAAGAGACCCAGTACTTC.

This clonotype was picked up many times. The chain employs TRBV5-4 and TRBJ2-4; 11 bases match TRBD2. After removal of 0 bases from V and 10 bases from J, the junction contained 9 bases not matched to a gene. The germline V gene encodes CDR1 SGHNT and CDR2 YYREEE (reference sequence). This CDR3 contains 16 residues. Here the CDR3 reads CASSLGLAGPKRIQYF. The CDR3 DNA reads TGTGCCAGCAGCTTGGGACTAGCGGGGCCAAAGAGGATTCAGTACTTC.

Ten or more counts support this clonotype. The chain couples TRBV6-1 to TRBJ1-1, with 7 bases lining up with TRBD1. The CDR3 is 14 amino acids. V dropped 8 bases and J dropped 0; count of bases not matched to a gene: 6. Per germline, CDR1 MNHNS and CDR2 SASEGT. The CDR3 sequence is CASGLQGLNTEAFF. Here the CDR3 DNA reads TGTGCCAGCGGTTTACAGGGGTTGAACACTGAAGCTTTCTTT.

This clonotype came up many times. This sequence joins TRBV5-4 and TRBJ2-7, with 7 bases aligning to TRBD2. The germline V gene encodes CDR1 SGHNT and CDR2 YYREEE (reference sequence). V trimming: 1 base; J trimming: 2 bases; junction bases outside the gene matches: 3. This CDR3 contains 14 residues. The CDR3 spells CASSLSSGTYEQYF. The CDR3 bases are TGTGCCAGCAGCTTGTCTAGCGGCACCTACGAGCAGTACTTC. Looking up the rest from reference TRBV5-4 and TRBJ2-7 gives the full variable domain: ETGVTQSPTHLIKTRGQQVTLRCSSQSGHNTVSWYQQALGQGPQFIFQYYREEENGRGNFPPRFSGLQFPNYSSELNVNALELDDSALYLCASSLSSGTYEQYFGPGTRLTVT.

The rearrangement links TRBV10-3 to TRBJ2-1; possible D gene TRBD2, 6 bases. The CDR3 has 16 residues. Trimming removed 2 bases at V and 3 bases at J, with 14 bases between. The germline V gene has CDR1 ENHRY and CDR2 SYGVKD. Here the CDR3 reads CAISEVGGGYYNEQFF. DNA for the CDR3: TGTGCCATCAGTGAGGTGGGGGGTGGCTACTACAATGAGCAGTTCTTC.

As regards this clonotype: A much larger clone differs by one base, so this may be a read error. J is TRBJ1-5 and V is TRBV30; no clear D gene. This CDR3 has 15 residues. Germline CDR1 GTSNPN, CDR2 SVGIG (reference sequence). DNA for the CDR3: TGTGCCTGGAGTGTAGGTGACTTAAGCAATCGGCCCCAGCATTTT. It yields the protein CAWSVGDLSNRPQHF.

This clonotype has ten or more counts. The chain couples TRBV12-3 or TRBV12-4 to TRBJ2-2; D not certain. The CDR3 has 10 amino acids. The ends were cut back, 8 bases at V and 6 bases at J, with 4 bases in the middle. CDR3 DNA: TGTGCCAGCTCAGCCGGGGAGCTGTTTTTT. This encodes CASSAGELFF.

The rearrangement uses TRBV27 and TRBJ2-3, with D possibly matching TRBD1 (5 bases). The CDR3 has 14 residues. With 3 bases removed from V and 6 bases from J, the gap between germline ends came to 13 bases. Germline CDR1 is MNHEY and CDR2 is SMNVEV (reference sequence). CDR3: CASSLWGSGDTQYF. Written as DNA, the CDR3 is TGTGCCAGCAGTTTGTGGGGATCAGGGGATACGCAGTATTTT.

This clonotype was counted at least ten times. The chain uses TRBV9 and TRBJ2-2; 9 bases are shared with TRBD2. Germline V gene data show CDR1 as SGDLS and CDR2 as YYNGEE. The CDR3 runs to 16 residues. The junction had 9 bases not matched to a gene; V was cut back by 3 bases and J by 6 bases. The CDR3 sequence: CASSAPLAGESGELFF. For the CDR3, the DNA is TGTGCCAGCAGCGCGCCGTTAGCGGGAGAGTCCGGGGAGCTGTTTTTT.

A note on this clonotype: The junction does not match germline at one end; this may be a read error. CDR3 residues: CASSLGASGMNTGELFF. CDR3 nucleotides: TGTGCCAGCAGCTTGGGGGCTAGCGGGATGAACACCGGGGAGCTGTTTTTT. This sequence joins TRBV5-3 and TRBJ2-2; 9 bases align to TRBD2. TRBV5-3 carries the ORF label, with uncertain function. The CDR3 extends over 17 amino acids.

This clonotype was recorded a few times. The chain couples TRBV5-4 to TRBJ2-1, with D perhaps matching TRBD1 (6 bases). The germline gives CDR1 SGHNT, CDR2 YYREEE (reference sequence). Trimming shortened V by 4 bases and J by 3 bases, and 17 bases separated the two germline ends. This CDR3 has 16 residues. The CDR3 coding sequence is TGTGCCAGCAGCCCGACTCCCGGGACACACTACAATGAGCAGTTCTTC. As protein: CASSPTPGTHYNEQFF.

This clonotype has a handful of counts. A junction boundary mismatches the germline segment, possibly from a read error. V gene TRBV12-3 or TRBV12-4 combines with J gene TRBJ2-1; the match to TRBD2 covers 7 bases. The CDR3 runs to 13 residues. CDR3 nucleotide sequence: TGTGCCAGCAGGGCTCAAGAGCGGGACCCCTGTTCCTTC. It codes for CASRAQERDPCSF.

Notes on this clonotype: Its ends do not fully match the called genes, so a read error is possible. The rearrangement uses TRBV20-1 and TRBJ2-1, with 8 bases identical to TRBD2. Germline V gene data show CDR1 as DFQATT and CDR2 as SNEGSKA (reference sequence). The CDR3 consists of 16 residues. The CDR3 spells CIARSLAGTFYNEQFF. The CDR3 nucleotides are TGCATTGCTAGATCCTTAGCGGGGACTTTCTACAATGAGCAGTTCTTC.

A word on this clonotype: Given a much more abundant clone one base away, this may be a read error. The rearrangement joins TRBV11-2 to TRBJ2-5; no reliable D call. The length of the CDR3 is 14 residues. V dropped 4 bases and J dropped 5 bases, with 14 bases sitting between them. CDR1 is SGHAT and CDR2 is FQNNGV in the germline V gene. CDR3: CASSSAVVEETQYF. CDR3 nucleotides: TGTGCCAGCAGCTCCGCTGTGGTGGAGGAGACCCAGTACTTC.

This clonotype was recorded many times. This chain links TRBV14 with TRBJ2-3, with D tentatively TRBD2 (5 bases). Trimming stripped 1 base from V and 2 bases from J, with 13 bases between. Germline V gene sequence: CDR1 SGHDN, CDR2 FVKESK. This CDR3 contains 16 residues. In DNA form, the CDR3 reads TGTGCCAGCAGCCAAGCATACGGGATCGACACAGATACGCAGTATTTT. This codes for CASSQAYGIDTDTQYF.

This clonotype has at least ten counts. The V and J genes are TRBV25-1 and TRBJ2-3; 9 positions agree with TRBD2. The CDR3 is 15 amino acids. CDR1 and CDR2 (germline): MGHDK, SYGVNS. V shed 6 bases, J shed 2 bases, and the junction held 6 bases outside the gene matches. The CDR3 bases are TGTGCCAGCAGGGCGAGCGGGGGGCTCACAGATACGCAGTATTTT. This encodes CASRASGGLTDTQYF.